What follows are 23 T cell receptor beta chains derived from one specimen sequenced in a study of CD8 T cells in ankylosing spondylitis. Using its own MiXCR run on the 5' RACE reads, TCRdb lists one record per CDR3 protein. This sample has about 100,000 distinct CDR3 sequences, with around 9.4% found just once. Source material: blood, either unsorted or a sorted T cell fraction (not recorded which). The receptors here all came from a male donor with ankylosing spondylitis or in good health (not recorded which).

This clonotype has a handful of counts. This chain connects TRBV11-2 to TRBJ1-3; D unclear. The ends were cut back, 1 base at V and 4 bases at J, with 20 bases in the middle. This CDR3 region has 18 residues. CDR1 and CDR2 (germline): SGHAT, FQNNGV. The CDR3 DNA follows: TGTGCCAGCAGCTTAGGGTCAAGGTTGCTGAGGAAAGGAAACACCATATATTTT. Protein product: CASSLGSRLLRKGNTIYF.

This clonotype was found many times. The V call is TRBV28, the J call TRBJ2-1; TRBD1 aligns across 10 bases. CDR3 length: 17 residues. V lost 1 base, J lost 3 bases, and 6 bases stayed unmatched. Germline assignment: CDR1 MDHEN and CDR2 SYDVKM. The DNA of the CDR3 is TGTGCCAGCAGTTTATTGGACAGGGGGTTGGTCTACAATGAGCAGTTCTTC. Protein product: CASSLLDRGLVYNEQFF.

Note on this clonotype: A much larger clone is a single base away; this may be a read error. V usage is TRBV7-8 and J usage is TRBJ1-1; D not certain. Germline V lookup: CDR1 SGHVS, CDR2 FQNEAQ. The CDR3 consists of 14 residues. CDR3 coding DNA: TGTGCCAGCAGCTTACTGGTGATGAACACTGCAGCTTTCTTT. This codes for CASSLLVMNTAAFF. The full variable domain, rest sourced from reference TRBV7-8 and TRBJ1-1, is GAGVSQSPRYKVAKRGQDVALRCDPISGHVSLFWYQQALGQGPEFLTYFQNEAQLDKSGLPSDRFFAERPEGSVSTLKIQRTQQEDSAVYLCASSLLVMNTAAFFGQGTRLTVV.

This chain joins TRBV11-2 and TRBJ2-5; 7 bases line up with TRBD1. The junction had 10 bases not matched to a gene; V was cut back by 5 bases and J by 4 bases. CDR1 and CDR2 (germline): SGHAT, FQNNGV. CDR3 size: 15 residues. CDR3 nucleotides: TGTGCCAGCAGCAGAGAGACAGGGTGGGGAGAGACCCAGTACTTC. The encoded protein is CASSRETGWGETQYF.

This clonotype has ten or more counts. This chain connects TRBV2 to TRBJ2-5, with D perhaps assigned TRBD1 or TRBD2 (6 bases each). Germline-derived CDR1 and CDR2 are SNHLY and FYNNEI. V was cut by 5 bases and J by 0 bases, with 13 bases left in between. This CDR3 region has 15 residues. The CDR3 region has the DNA TGTGCCAGCAGTCTAGCGACAGGACACCAAGAGACCCAGTACTTC. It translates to CASSLATGHQETQYF.

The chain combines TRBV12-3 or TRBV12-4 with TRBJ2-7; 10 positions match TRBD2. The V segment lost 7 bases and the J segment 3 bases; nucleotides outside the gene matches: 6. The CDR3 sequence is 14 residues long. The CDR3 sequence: CASKPGTSDYEQYF. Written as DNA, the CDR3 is TGTGCCAGCAAGCCCGGGACTAGCGACTACGAGCAGTACTTC.

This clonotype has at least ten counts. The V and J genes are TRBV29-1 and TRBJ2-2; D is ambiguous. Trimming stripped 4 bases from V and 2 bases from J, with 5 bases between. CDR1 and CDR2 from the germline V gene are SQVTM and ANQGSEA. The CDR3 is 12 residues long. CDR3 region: CSVVRNTGELFF. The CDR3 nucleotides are TGCAGCGTTGTACGTAACACCGGGGAGCTGTTTTTT.

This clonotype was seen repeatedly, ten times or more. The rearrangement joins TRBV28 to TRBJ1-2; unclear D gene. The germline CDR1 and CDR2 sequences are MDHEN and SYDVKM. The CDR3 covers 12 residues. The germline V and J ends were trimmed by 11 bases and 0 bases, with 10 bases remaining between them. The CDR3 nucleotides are TGTGCCGTTACGCAGTCTAACTATGGCTACACCTTC. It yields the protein CAVTQSNYGYTF.

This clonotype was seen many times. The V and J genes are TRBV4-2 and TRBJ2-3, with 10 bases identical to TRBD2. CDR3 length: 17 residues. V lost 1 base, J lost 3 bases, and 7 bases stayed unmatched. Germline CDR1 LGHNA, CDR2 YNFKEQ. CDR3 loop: CASSQVARGLATDTQYF. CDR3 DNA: TGTGCCAGCAGCCAAGTAGCTCGGGGACTAGCGACAGATACGCAGTATTTT.

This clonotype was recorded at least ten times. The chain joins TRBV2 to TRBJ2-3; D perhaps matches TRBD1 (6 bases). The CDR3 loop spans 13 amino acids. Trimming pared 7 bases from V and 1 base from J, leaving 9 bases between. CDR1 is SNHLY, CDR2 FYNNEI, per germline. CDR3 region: CASTGVGTDTQYF. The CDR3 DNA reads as TGTGCCAGCACAGGGGTTGGCACAGATACGCAGTATTTT.

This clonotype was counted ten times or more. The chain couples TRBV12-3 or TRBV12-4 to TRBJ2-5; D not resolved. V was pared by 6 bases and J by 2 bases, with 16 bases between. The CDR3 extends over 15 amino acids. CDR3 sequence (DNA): TGTGCCAGCAGACCCGGCGGAAGGAGACAAGAGACCCAGTACTTC. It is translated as CASRPGGRRQETQYF.

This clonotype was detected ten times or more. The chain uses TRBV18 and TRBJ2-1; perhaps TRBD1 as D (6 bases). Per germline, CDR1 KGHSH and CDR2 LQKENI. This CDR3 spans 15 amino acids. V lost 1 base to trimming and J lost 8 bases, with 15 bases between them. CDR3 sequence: CASSPLVGARDEQFF. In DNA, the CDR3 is TGTGCCAGCTCACCACTGGTGGGGGCCAGGGATGAGCAGTTCTTC.

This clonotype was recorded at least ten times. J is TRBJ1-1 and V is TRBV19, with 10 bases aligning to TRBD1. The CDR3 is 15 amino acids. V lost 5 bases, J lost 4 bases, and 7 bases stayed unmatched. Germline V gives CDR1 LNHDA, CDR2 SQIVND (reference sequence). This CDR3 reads CASSAPGQGTTEAFF. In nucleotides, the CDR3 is TGTGCCAGTAGTGCGCCGGGACAGGGGACCACTGAAGCTTTCTTT.

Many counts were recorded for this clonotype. DNA of the CDR3: TGCGCCAGCTCGGACAGCCTCAATCAGCCCCAGCATTTT. Amino acid sequence: CASSDSLNQPQHF. The chain carries TRBV10-2 and TRBJ1-5, with D perhaps matching TRBD1 (6 bases). Per the germline V gene, CDR1 is WSHSY and CDR2 is SAAADI. The CDR3 spans 13 residues. Deletions cut 8 bases from V and 3 bases from J, with 11 bases between.

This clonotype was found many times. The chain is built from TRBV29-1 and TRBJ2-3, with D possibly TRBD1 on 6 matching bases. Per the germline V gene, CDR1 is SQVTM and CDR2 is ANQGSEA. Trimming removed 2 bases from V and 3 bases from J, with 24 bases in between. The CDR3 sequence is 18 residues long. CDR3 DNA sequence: TGCAGCGTTGAAAGGGAACAGACTGAGGGGGTCTGGACAGATACGCAGTATTTT. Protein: CSVEREQTEGVWTDTQYF.

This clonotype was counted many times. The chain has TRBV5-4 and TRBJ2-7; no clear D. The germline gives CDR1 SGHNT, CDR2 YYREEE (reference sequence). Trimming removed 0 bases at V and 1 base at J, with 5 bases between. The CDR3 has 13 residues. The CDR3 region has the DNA TGTGCCAGCAGCTTGGATAGGTCCTACGAGCAGTACTTC. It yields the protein CASSLDRSYEQYF.

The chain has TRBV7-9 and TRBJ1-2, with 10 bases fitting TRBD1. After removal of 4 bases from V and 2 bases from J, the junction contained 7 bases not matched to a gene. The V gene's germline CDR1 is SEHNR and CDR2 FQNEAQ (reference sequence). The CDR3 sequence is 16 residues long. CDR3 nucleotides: TGTGCCAGCAGCTCCCCCGGGACAGGGGTGAACTATGGCTACACCTTC. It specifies CASSSPGTGVNYGYTF.

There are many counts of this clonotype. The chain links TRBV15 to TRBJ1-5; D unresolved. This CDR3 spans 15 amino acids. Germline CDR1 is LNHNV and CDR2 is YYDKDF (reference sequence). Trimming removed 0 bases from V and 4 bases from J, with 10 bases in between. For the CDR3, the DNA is TGTGCCACCAGCAGAGATTTTTCGGGAAATCAGCCCCAGCATTTT. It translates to CATSRDFSGNQPQHF. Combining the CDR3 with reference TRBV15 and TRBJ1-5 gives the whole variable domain DAMVIQNPRYQVTQFGKPVTLSCSQTLNHNVMYWYQQKSSQAPKLLFHYYDKDFNNEADTPDNFQSRRPNTSFCFLDIRSPGLGDTAMYLCATSRDFSGNQPQHFGDGTRLSIL.

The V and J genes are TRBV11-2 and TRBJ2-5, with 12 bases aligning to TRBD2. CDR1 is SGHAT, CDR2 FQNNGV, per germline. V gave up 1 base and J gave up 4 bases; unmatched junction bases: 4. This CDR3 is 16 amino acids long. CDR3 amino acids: CASSLGLAGVGETQYF. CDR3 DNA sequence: TGTGCCAGCAGCTTAGGACTAGCGGGGGTAGGAGAGACCCAGTACTTC.

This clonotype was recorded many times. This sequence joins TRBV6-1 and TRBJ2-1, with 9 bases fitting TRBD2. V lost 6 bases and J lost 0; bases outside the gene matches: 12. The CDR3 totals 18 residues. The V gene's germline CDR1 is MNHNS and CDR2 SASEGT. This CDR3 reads CASRERGAPLLSYNEQFF. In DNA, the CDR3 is TGTGCCAGCAGGGAGCGGGGGGCTCCTCTTCTCTCCTACAATGAGCAGTTCTTC.

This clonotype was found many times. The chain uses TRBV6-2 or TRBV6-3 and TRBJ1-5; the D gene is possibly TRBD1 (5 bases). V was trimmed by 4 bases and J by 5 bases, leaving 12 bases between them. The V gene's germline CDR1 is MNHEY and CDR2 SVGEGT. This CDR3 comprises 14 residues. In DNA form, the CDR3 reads TGTGCCAGCAGTTCATGGGGGGAGGATCAGCCCCAGCATTTT. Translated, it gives CASSSWGEDQPQHF.

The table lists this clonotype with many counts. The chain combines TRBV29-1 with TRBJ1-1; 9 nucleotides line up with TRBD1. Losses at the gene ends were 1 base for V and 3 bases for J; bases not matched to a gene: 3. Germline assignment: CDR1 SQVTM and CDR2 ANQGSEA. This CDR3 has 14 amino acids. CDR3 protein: CSVEGTGEYTEAFF. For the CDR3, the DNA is TGCAGCGTTGAAGGGACAGGGGAGTACACTGAAGCTTTCTTT.

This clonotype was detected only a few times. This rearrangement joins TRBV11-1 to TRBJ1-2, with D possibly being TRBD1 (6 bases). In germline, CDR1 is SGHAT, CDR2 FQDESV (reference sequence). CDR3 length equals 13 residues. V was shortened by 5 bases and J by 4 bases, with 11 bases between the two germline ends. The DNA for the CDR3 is TGTGCCAGCAGCCCCACAGGGTTCTATGGCTACACCTTC. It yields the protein CASSPTGFYGYTF.